A single T cell receptor beta chain is shown here with its context. This clone is a singleton in its sample. Which antigen it targets is not known. Base qualities were left out, and no much larger clone turns up one base away. Trimming takes 3 bases off V and 2 bases off J; junction bases not matched to a gene: 7. The germline V gene encodes CDR1 LNHDA and CDR2 SQIVND (reference sequence). CDR3 length: 15 amino acids, cysteine to phenylalanine. Only CDR3 DNA remains: 45 bases, in frame from the first base. The data were taken from a study of T cell changes during pregnancy in multiple sclerosis (dated by TCRdb to between 2019 and 2020). For the study in its entirety: The study looked at changes in the T cell repertoire across pregnancy in women with multiple sclerosis.

The library was produced with the immunoSEQ multiplex PCR assay. TCRdb limited this immuneACCESS table to in-frame rearrangements with V and J called. A share of clones is missing; checked studies link under half to unresolved V genes, and the rest is unexplained. Counted in this sample were over 50,000 clones; roughly 87% of them appeared once. Of the sample, over 1.5% falls within the top ten clones. The receptor comes from a female donor with multiple sclerosis, enrolled in a pregnancy study. The material was peripheral blood, obtained in the first trimester of pregnancy. The V gene is TRBV19 and the J gene is TRBJ2-7, and TRBD1 aligns with 7 junction nucleotides. The DNA reads TGTGCCAGTAGTATGGCGACAGGGTCCACCTACGAGCAGTACTTC. Protein translation: CASSMATGSTYEQYF.